The following is a T cell receptor beta chain sequence with its context. The antigen is not known. Germline CDR1 reads SQVTM; CDR2 reads ANQGSEA. CDR3 length equals 13 residues. These data are taken from a study of post-analysis software for immune sequencing data. Unique molecular identifiers were present in the TCR beta cDNA libraries. TCRdb ran MiXCR on the PCR reads and lists one entry per CDR3 protein. Seen here are more than 450,000 distinct CDR3 sequences, 34% observed once, and the top ten hold 4.5% to 7.5%. Whole-study findings and limits: TRBV segments more frequent in patients than in controls numbered about five and included TRBV5-6, TRBV5-1 and TRBV20-1. F measure grouped same-batch samples tightly together.

The sequence was obtained from a girl younger than 18 with multiple sclerosis. J is TRBJ2-2 and V is TRBV29-1; 8 bases agree with TRBD2. Sequenced input: blood. CDR3: CGGSRGDVGELFF. The CDR3 DNA follows: TGCGGCGGCTCGCGGGGGGATGTCGGGGAGCTGTTTTTT.